This is a list of T cell receptor beta chains from one sample in a study of blood T cell repertoires in COVID-19. Profiled with immunoSEQ multiplex PCR; TCRdb holds only in-frame clones, not every one. The sample lists about 300,000 clones; about nine tenths were seen once. What was sequenced was PBMCs or T cells enriched from blood (not recorded which). Every receptor here comes from a man in his thirties or forties who had recovered from COVID-19. Both conserved end residues are part of each CDR3. D genes are given only for firm matches. Only part of the rows carry a size: once, few, many, or a class if the clone is expanded.

TRBJ1-1,NA,NA,TRBV7-9,CASSPWTSLEAFF,TGTGCCAGCAGCCCATGGACATCCCTTGAGGCTTTCTTT
TRBJ2-1,NA,TRBD2,TRBV4-1,CASSMLAGANEQFF,TGCGCCAGCAGCATGCTAGCGGGAGCCAATGAGCAGTTCTTC
TRBJ1-6,NA,NA,TRBV7-9,CASSSQGTNSPLHF,TGTGCCAGCAGCTCCCAGGGGACTAATTCACCCCTCCACTTT
TRBJ2-7,NA,TRBD1,TRBV19,CASSITGEGYEQYF,TGTGCCAGTAGTATCACAGGGGAAGGCTACGAGCAGTACTTC
TRBJ2-7,NA,TRBD1,TRBV9,CASSGTGSSYEQYF,TGTGCCAGCAGCGGGACAGGGAGCTCCTACGAGCAGTACTTC
TRBJ1-2,NA,NA,TRBV6-5,CATGGQFGYTF,TGTGCCACCGGGGGGCAATTTGGCTACACCTTC
TRBJ2-7,once,TRBD2,TRBV7-2,CASSLELAGSPYEQYF,TGTGCCAGCAGCTTAGAACTAGCGGGATCCCCCTACGAGCAGTACTTC
TRBJ1-1,NA,TRBD1,TRBV10-3,CAISGDRGSNTEAFF,TGTGCCATCAGTGGGGACAGGGGCTCGAACACTGAAGCTTTCTTT
TRBJ1-6,few,NA,TRBV19,CASRRDNPSKWSNSPLHF,TGTGCCAGTAGGAGGGACAATCCATCCAAATGGAGTAATTCACCCCTCCACTTT
TRBJ1-1,NA,NA,TRBV28,CASSGEYRGPNTEAFF,TGTGCCAGCAGCGGAGAATATAGAGGCCCGAACACTGAAGCTTTCTTT
TRBJ1-2,NA,NA,TRBV27,CASSLGGHNPYGYTF,TGTGCCAGCAGTTTAGGGGGCCACAACCCCTATGGCTACACCTTC
TRBJ2-6,NA,NA,TRBV6-5,CASRKDSSGANVLTF,TGTGCCAGCAGAAAGGACAGCTCTGGGGCCAACGTCCTGACTTTC
TRBJ2-7,NA,NA,TRBV7-2,CASSHRSGTIYEQYF,TGTGCCAGCAGCCATCGCTCGGGGACAATCTACGAGCAGTACTTC
TRBJ1-4,few,NA,TRBV19,CASSTLFGGEKLFF,TGTGCCAGTAGTACCCTGTTCGGGGGTGAAAAACTGTTTTTT
TRBJ2-7,NA,TRBD1,TRBV2,CASIVGTVTYEQYF,TGTGCCAGCATTGTTGGGACAGTTACCTACGAGCAGTACTTC
TRBJ1-5,NA,NA,TRBV6-5,CASKTGQAGNQPQHF,TGTGCCAGCAAGACAGGTCAGGCCGGCAATCAGCCCCAGCATTTT
TRBJ2-5,once,TRBD1,TRBV7-9,CASSLATGGETQYF,TGTGCCAGCAGCTTAGCGACAGGGGGGGAGACCCAGTACTTC
TRBJ1-2,NA,TRBD1,TRBV6-4,CASSTGGGYTF,TGTGCCAGCAGTACAGGGGGCGGCTACACCTTC
TRBJ2-3,NA,TRBD2,TRBV28,CASSRNQAGGRDTQYF,TGTGCCAGCAGCCGTAACCAAGCGGGGGGAAGAGATACGCAGTATTTT
TRBJ2-7,NA,NA,TRBV21-1,CASSGRTGGHREQYF,TGTGCCAGCAGCGGGCGGACAGGGGGCCATCGGGAGCAGTACTTC
TRBJ2-1,NA,NA,TRBV3-1/TRBV3-2,CASSHLRAGAAYNEQFF,TGTGCCAGCAGCCACCTCAGGGCGGGGGCAGCTTACAATGAGCAGTTCTTC
TRBJ1-1,NA,NA,TRBV7-8,CASNPNRENTEAFF,TGTGCCAGCAACCCTAACAGGGAGAACACTGAAGCTTTCTTT
TRBJ1-1,NA,NA,TRBV19,CASAGVNTEAFF,TGTGCCTCGGCGGGAGTGAACACTGAAGCTTTCTTT
TRBJ2-7,few,NA,TRBV5-1,CASTSTGGDYEQYF,TGCGCCAGCACCTCCACCGGCGGGGACTACGAGCAGTACTTC
TRBJ1-5,NA,NA,TRBV12-1,CASSFYEDPYSNQPQHF,TGTGCCAGCAGCTTTTATGAGGATCCTTATAGCAATCAGCCCCAGCATTTT
TRBJ1-1,once,NA,TRBV3-1/TRBV3-2,CASSQNREAFF,TGTGCCAGCAGCCAAAACAGGGAAGCTTTCTTT
TRBJ1-2,NA,NA,TRBV2,CASRQKANYGYTF,TGTGCCAGCAGACAGAAAGCTAACTATGGCTACACCTTC
TRBJ1-1,NA,TRBD1,TRBV2,CASSSGTGGRGTEAFF,TGTGCCAGCAGTTCCGGGACAGGGGGCAGGGGGACTGAAGCTTTCTTT
TRBJ1-1,few,TRBD1,TRBV14,CASSEDGRGRVTEAFF,TGTGCCAGCAGCGAAGACGGCAGGGGGCGGGTCACTGAAGCTTTCTTT
TRBJ1-1,NA,TRBD1,TRBV28,CASSYADRGRGTEAFF,TGTGCCAGCAGTTACGCTGACAGGGGGCGAGGCACTGAAGCTTTCTTT
TRBJ1-1,NA,NA,TRBV2,CASSEEGVSEAFF,TGTGCCAGCAGTGAAGAGGGGGTAAGTGAAGCTTTCTTT
TRBJ2-2,NA,NA,TRBV4-1,CASSGRELFF,TGCGCCAGCAGTGGGCGGGAGCTGTTTTTT
TRBJ1-2,NA,TRBD1,TRBV27,CASSYSRGQLFNYGYTF,TGTGCCAGCAGTTACAGTCGGGGACAGCTATTTAACTATGGCTACACCTTC
TRBJ1-5,NA,TRBD1,TRBV28,CASSLYWDRAVSNQPQHF,TGTGCCAGCAGTTTATATTGGGACAGGGCGGTAAGCAATCAGCCCCAGCATTTT
TRBJ2-1,NA,TRBD2,TRBV27,CASSLSRRASGSSYNEQFF,TGTGCCAGCAGTTTAAGTCGTCGGGCTAGCGGGAGCTCCTACAATGAGCAGTTCTTC
TRBJ2-7,NA,TRBD2,TRBV5-1,CASSLGWTSGRAYEQYF,TGCGCCAGCAGCTTGGGTTGGACTAGCGGGAGGGCCTACGAGCAGTACTTC
TRBJ1-5,NA,NA,TRBV18,CASSGGPPGNQPQHF,TGTGCCAGCTCAGGGGGCCCTCCTGGCAATCAGCCCCAGCATTTT
TRBJ1-1,NA,NA,TRBV10-1,CASSESRTQVDTEAFF,TGCGCCAGCAGTGAGTCGAGAACCCAAGTGGACACTGAAGCTTTCTTT
TRBJ2-6,NA,NA,TRBV27,CASTRTTGLPGANVLTF,TGTGCCAGTACTCGAACGACAGGTCTGCCTGGGGCCAACGTCCTGACTTTC
TRBJ2-3,few,NA,TRBV11-2,CASSFGTPSTDTQYF,TGTGCCAGCAGCTTCGGGACTCCTAGCACAGATACGCAGTATTTT
TRBJ2-1,NA,NA,TRBV11-3,CASSFAGNQHNEQFF,TGTGCCAGCAGCTTCGCCGGGAACCAGCACAATGAGCAGTTCTTC
TRBJ1-2,NA,NA,TRBV11-2,CASSQGPGENYGYTF,TGTGCCAGCAGCCAGGGGCCTGGGGAAAACTATGGCTACACCTTC
TRBJ2-1,NA,TRBD1,TRBV19,CASRPPYRGNEQFF,TGTGCCAGCCGCCCACCATACAGGGGCAATGAGCAGTTCTTC
TRBJ1-4,few,TRBD1,TRBV3-1/TRBV3-2,CASSPYRDSEKLFF,TGTGCCAGCAGCCCCTATCGGGACAGTGAAAAACTGTTTTTT
TRBJ1-5,NA,TRBD1,TRBV18,CASSMDRDQPQHF,TGTGCCAGCTCCATGGACAGGGATCAGCCCCAGCATTTT
TRBJ1-2,NA,NA,TRBV15,CATAQRGYGYTF,TGTGCCACCGCCCAAAGGGGATATGGCTACACCTTC